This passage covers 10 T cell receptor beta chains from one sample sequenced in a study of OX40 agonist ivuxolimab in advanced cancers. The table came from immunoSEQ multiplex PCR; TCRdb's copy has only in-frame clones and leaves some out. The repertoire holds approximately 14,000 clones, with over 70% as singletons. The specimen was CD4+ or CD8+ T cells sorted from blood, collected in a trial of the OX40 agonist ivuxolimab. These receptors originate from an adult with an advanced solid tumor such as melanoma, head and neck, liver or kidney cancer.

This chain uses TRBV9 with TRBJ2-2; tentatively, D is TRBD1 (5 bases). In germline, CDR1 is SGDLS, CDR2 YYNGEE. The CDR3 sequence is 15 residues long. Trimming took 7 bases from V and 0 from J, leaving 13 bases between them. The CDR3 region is CASDTQGANTGELFF. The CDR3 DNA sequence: TGTGCCAGCGATACCCAGGGCGCGAACACCGGGGAGCTGTTTTTT.

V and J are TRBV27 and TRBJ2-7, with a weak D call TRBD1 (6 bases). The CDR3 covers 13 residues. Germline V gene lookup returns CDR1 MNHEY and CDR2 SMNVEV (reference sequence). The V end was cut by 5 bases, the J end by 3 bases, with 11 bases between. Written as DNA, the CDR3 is TGTGCCAGCAGTGACTTAGGGGGCTACGAGCAGTACTTC. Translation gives CASSDLGGYEQYF.

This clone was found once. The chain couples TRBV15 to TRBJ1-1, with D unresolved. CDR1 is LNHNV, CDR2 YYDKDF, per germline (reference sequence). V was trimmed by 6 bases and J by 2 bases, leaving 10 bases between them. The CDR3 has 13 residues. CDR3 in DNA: TGTGCCACCAGGGAGGGATTAAACACTGAAGCTTTCTTT. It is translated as CATREGLNTEAFF. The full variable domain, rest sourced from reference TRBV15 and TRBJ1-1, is DAMVIQNPRYQVTQFGKPVTLSCSQTLNHNVMYWYQQKSSQAPKLLFHYYDKDFNNEADTPDNFQSRRPNTSFCFLDIRSPGLGDTAMYLCATREGLNTEAFFGQGTRLTVV.

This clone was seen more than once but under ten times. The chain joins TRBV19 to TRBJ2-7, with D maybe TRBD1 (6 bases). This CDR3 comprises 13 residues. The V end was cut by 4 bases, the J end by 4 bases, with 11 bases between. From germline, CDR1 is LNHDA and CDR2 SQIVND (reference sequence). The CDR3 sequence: CASSKNREYEQYF. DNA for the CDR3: TGTGCCAGTAGTAAAAACAGGGAGTACGAGCAGTACTTC. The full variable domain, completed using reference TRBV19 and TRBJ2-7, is DGGITQSPKYLFRKEGQNVTLSCEQNLNHDAMYWYRQDPGQGLRLIYYSQIVNDFQKGDIAEGYSVSREKKESFPLTVTSAQKNPTAFYLCASSKNREYEQYFGPGTRLTVT.

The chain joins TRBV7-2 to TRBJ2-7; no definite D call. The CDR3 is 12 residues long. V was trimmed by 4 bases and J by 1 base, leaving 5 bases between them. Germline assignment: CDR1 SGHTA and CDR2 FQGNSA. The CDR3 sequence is CASSSFSYEQYF. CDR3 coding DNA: TGTGCCAGCAGCTCTTTTTCCTACGAGCAGTACTTC.

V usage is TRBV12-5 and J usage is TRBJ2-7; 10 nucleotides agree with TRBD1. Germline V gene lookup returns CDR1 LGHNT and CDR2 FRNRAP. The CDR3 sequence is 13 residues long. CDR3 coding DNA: TGTGCTAGTGGCTTTGATCTCCGGGACAGGGGAAAGGTC. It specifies CASGFDLRDRGKV.

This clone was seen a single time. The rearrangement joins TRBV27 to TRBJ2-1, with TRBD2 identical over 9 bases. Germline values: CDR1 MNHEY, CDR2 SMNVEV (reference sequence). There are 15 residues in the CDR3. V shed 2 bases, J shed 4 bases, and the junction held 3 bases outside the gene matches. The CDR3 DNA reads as TGTGCCAGCAGTTTAGGCGGGGGGGATTACAATGAGCAGTTCTTC. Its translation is CASSLGGGDYNEQFF.

CDR3 region: CASSLGPDTQYF. The CDR3 coding sequence is TGCGCCAGCAGCCTCGGACCCGATACGCAGTATTTT. V usage is TRBV4-1 and J usage is TRBJ2-3, with D hard to call. Trimming left V 4 bases short and J 6 bases short, with 8 bases between. The CDR3 length is 12 residues. Germline loops: CDR1 MGHRA, CDR2 YSYEKL.

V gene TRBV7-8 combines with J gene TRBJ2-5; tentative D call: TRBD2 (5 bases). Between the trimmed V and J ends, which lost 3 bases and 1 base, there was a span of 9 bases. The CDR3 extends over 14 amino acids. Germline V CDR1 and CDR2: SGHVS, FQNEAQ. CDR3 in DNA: TGTGCCAGCAGCTTCCTTGGAGGCCAAGAGACCCAGTACTTC. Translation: CASSFLGGQETQYF.

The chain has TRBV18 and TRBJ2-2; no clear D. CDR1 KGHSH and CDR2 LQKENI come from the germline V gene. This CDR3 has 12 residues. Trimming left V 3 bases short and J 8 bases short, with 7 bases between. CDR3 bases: TGTGCCAGCTCACCTATTGGAGGGGAGCTGTTTTTT. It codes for CASSPIGGELFF.